The rows below give T cell receptor beta chains drawn from one sample of a study of cytomegalovirus exposure and HLA in healthy donors. Using immunoSEQ multiplex PCR, the repertoire was profiled, and TCRdb retains in-frame clones only, with some absent. The sample yields 150,000 or so clones, roughly four fifths seen once. The sample comprised PBMCs. The receptor source for this set is a man aged 40-50 years in good health and CMV-seronegative. The CDR3 runs from the conserved cysteine through the conserved F or W. The order of the fields is CDR3 protein, CDR3 DNA, J gene, V gene, D gene, clone size. A D gene is named only where the DNA matches it firmly. Size values are once, few and many counts, or a class for expanded clones, and some rows have none.

CASSPTGGTQYF,TGTGCCAGCAGCCCTACCGGGGGGACCCAGTACTTC,TRBJ2-5,TRBV7-2,.,.
CASSHKTNYGYTF,TGTGCCAGCAGTCACAAAACGAACTATGGCTACACCTTC,TRBJ1-2,TRBV25-1,.,few
CASSRDPPGSGANVLTF,TGTGCCAGTAGTCGGGATCCCCCCGGATCTGGGGCCAACGTCCTGACTTTC,TRBJ2-6,TRBV19,.,.
CASSGGTEQYF,TGCGCCAGCAGCGGGGGGACGGAGCAGTACTTC,TRBJ2-7,TRBV4-1,.,.
CASSPDRGRVAFF,TGTGCCAGCAGCCCAGACAGGGGGCGGGTGGCTTTCTTT,TRBJ1-1,TRBV7-3,TRBD1,.
CASTGPHYEQYF,TGTGCCAGCACAGGGCCGCACTACGAGCAGTACTTC,TRBJ2-7,TRBV27,.,.
CASSQGVAGVGHNEQFF,TGTGCCAGCAGCCAAGGGGTAGCGGGAGTTGGACACAATGAGCAGTTCTTC,TRBJ2-1,TRBV4-2,TRBD2,.
CASSVGDGSEAFF,TGTGCCAGCAGCGTAGGAGATGGTTCTGAAGCTTTCTTT,TRBJ1-1,TRBV9,.,few
CATSRDTTGRGYTF,TGTGCCACCAGCAGAGATACGACAGGGAGGGGCTACACCTTC,TRBJ1-2,TRBV15,TRBD1,once
CASSPTGAEQFF,TGTGCCAGCAGCCCCACAGGGGCCGAGCAGTTCTTC,TRBJ2-1,TRBV7-9,TRBD1,.
CASSLGGVSQHF,TGTGCCAGCAGTTTGGGGGGGGTGTCCCAGCATTTT,TRBJ1-5,TRBV28,.,.
CAGRVAGGQETQYF,TGTGCCGGGAGAGTAGCGGGAGGACAAGAGACCCAGTACTTC,TRBJ2-5,TRBV30,TRBD2,.
CASSFMREYADTQYF,TGTGCCAGCAGCTTTATGCGGGAGTACGCAGATACGCAGTATTTT,TRBJ2-3,TRBV7-8,TRBD2,.
CASSFTGENQPQHF,TGTGCCAGCAGCTTTACAGGGGAAAATCAGCCCCAGCATTTT,TRBJ1-5,TRBV5-5,TRBD1,once
CASSPDRVFTEAFF,TGTGCCAGCAGCCCAGACAGGGTGTTCACTGAAGCTTTCTTT,TRBJ1-1,TRBV7-3,TRBD1,.
CASSPGTGFSGELFF,TGTGCCAGCAGCCCCGGGACAGGGTTTTCCGGGGAGCTGTTTTTT,TRBJ2-2,TRBV6-5,TRBD1,.
CASSDQTGSSYNEQFF,TGTGCCAGCAGTGACCAGACAGGTAGCTCCTACAATGAGCAGTTCTTC,TRBJ2-1,TRBV6-4,.,.
CASSVVRNSGANGLTF,TGTGCCAGCAGCGTAGTGCGGAACTCTGGGGCCAACGGCCTGACTTTC,TRBJ2-6,TRBV9,.,.
CASSLGQGVSGELFF,TGTGCCAGCAGCTTAGGGCAGGGTGTATCCGGGGAGCTGTTTTTT,TRBJ2-2,TRBV13,.,.
CASRERQGKRYEQYF,TGTGCCAGCAGGGAGCGACAGGGGAAGAGGTACGAGCAGTACTTC,TRBJ2-7,TRBV28,TRBD1,.
CASWGGQDGYTF,TGTGCCAGCTGGGGGGGACAAGATGGCTACACCTTC,TRBJ1-2,TRBV27,.,.
CASSYDPLSGGYTF,TGTGCCAGCAGTTATGACCCACTGTCAGGTGGCTACACCTTC,TRBJ1-2,TRBV6-6,.,.
CASSPLALPNYEQYF,TGTGCCAGCAGTCCCCTGGCCCTCCCGAACTACGAGCAGTACTTC,TRBJ2-7,TRBV28,.,few
CASGLVERGLYNEQFF,TGTGCTAGTGGTTTGGTCGAAAGGGGGCTTTACAATGAGCAGTTCTTC,TRBJ2-1,TRBV12-5,TRBD1,.
CASSQGAGYEQYF,TGTGCCAGCAGCCAAGGCGCGGGGTACGAGCAGTACTTC,TRBJ2-7,TRBV4-2,.,.
CASSKDRTNTGELFF,TGTGCCAGCAGCAAAGACAGGACGAACACCGGGGAGCTGTTTTTT,TRBJ2-2,TRBV7-6,.,once
CASSSYRDRRNYGYTF,TGTGCCAGCAGCTCGTACCGGGACAGACGTAACTATGGCTACACCTTC,TRBJ1-2,TRBV7-6,TRBD1,few
CAISQAGGAYSEQFF,TGTGCCATCAGTCAAGCGGGAGGGGCTTACAGTGAGCAGTTCTTC,TRBJ2-1,TRBV10-3,TRBD2,.
CASSLGNRRYTEAFF,TGCGCCAGCAGCTTGGGGAACAGGCGATACACTGAAGCTTTCTTT,TRBJ1-1,TRBV5-1,.,few
CASSYRGTGGFEQFF,TGTGCCAGCAGTTACCGAGGGACAGGGGGCTTTGAGCAGTTCTTC,TRBJ2-1,TRBV6-5,TRBD1,.
CASSGGLAGGPETQYF,TGTGCCAGCAGCGGGGGACTAGCGGGAGGGCCGGAGACCCAGTACTTC,TRBJ2-5,TRBV7-6,TRBD2,.
CASSLTVRGPYEQYF,TGTGCCAGCAGCTTAACGGTCAGGGGCCCCTACGAGCAGTACTTC,TRBJ2-7,TRBV13,.,.
CASSMATGAYNEQFF,TGTGCCAGTAGTATGGCAACAGGGGCCTACAATGAGCAGTTCTTC,TRBJ2-1,TRBV19,TRBD1,.
CASSPTGTNEKLFF,TGTGCCAGCAGCCCGACAGGAACTAATGAAAAACTGTTTTTT,TRBJ1-4,TRBV6-5,.,.
CASSLVQGSSYNEQFF,TGTGCCAGCAGCTTAGTTCAGGGTTCGTCCTACAATGAGCAGTTCTTC,TRBJ2-1,TRBV7-2,.,.
CASSHLLRLVGVRTIYF,TGCGCCAGCAGTCACCTTCTCCGACTCGTAGGGGTTCGCACCATATATTTT,TRBJ1-3,TRBV23-1,.,once
CASSEVGSGVYNEQFF,TGTGCCAGCAGTGAAGTCGGTAGCGGGGTGTACAATGAGCAGTTCTTC,TRBJ2-1,TRBV2,TRBD2,.
CASSIGGGGEETQYF,TGTGCCAGTAGTATAGGGGGCGGGGGAGAAGAGACCCAGTACTTC,TRBJ2-5,TRBV19,TRBD2,.
CASSLVRDQASEAFF,TGTGCCAGCAGCTTAGTCCGAGATCAGGCATCTGAAGCTTTCTTT,TRBJ1-1,TRBV7-9,.,.
CASSQTSGPVRYNEQFF,TGTGCCAGCTCCCAGACTAGCGGCCCCGTTCGGTACAATGAGCAGTTCTTC,TRBJ2-1,TRBV27,TRBD2,.
CASSLMSTDEQFF,TGCGCCAGCAGCTTGATGTCTACGGATGAGCAGTTCTTC,TRBJ2-1,TRBV5-1,.,.
CATGRGAGTEAFF,TGTGCCACCGGGAGGGGGGCGGGCACTGAAGCTTTCTTT,TRBJ1-1,TRBV11-2,.,.
CSVPREAGELFF,TGCAGCGTTCCCAGGGAAGCCGGGGAGCTGTTTTTT,TRBJ2-2,TRBV29-1,.,.
CASSLGRLAGDTQYF,TGTGCCAGCAGCTTAGGCCGCCTAGCGGGAGACACGCAGTATTTT,TRBJ2-3,TRBV7-9,TRBD2,.
CASSVGGYEQYF,TGTGCCAGCAGCGTCGGGGGCTACGAGCAGTACTTC,TRBJ2-7,TRBV9,.,.
CASSGGGLSVYEQYF,TGTGCCAGCAGCGGAGGAGGACTATCAGTCTACGAGCAGTACTTC,TRBJ2-7,TRBV7-9,.,.
CASSPTGGWETQYF,TGTGCCAGCAGCCCAACAGGGGGCTGGGAGACCCAGTACTTC,TRBJ2-5,TRBV7-2,TRBD1,once
CASSPRGQLYYGYTF,TGCGCCAGCAGCCCCAGAGGCCAGCTATACTATGGCTACACCTTC,TRBJ1-2,TRBV5-1,.,.
CASTYERGSTYEQYF,TGCGCCAGCACCTATGAGCGAGGCAGTACCTACGAGCAGTACTTC,TRBJ2-7,TRBV5-1,.,.
CASSPSQGTGNTIYF,TGTGCCAGTAGTCCGTCACAGGGGACGGGAAACACCATATATTTT,TRBJ1-3,TRBV19,TRBD1,few
CASSHPGLAGRREGKSYEQYF,TGTGCCAGCAGCCATCCGGGACTAGCGGGTCGGAGAGAGGGGAAATCCTACGAGCAGTACTTC,TRBJ2-7,TRBV28,TRBD2,.
CASSIATGTGGNEQFF,TGTGCCAGTAGTATAGCAACCGGGACAGGGGGCAATGAGCAGTTCTTC,TRBJ2-1,TRBV19,TRBD1,.
CASSQVYGADTQYF,TGCGCCAGCAGCCAAGTTTACGGAGCAGATACGCAGTATTTT,TRBJ2-3,TRBV4-1,.,.
CASSYRDRHTGELFF,TGTGCCAGCAGTTATCGGGACAGACACACCGGGGAGCTGTTTTTT,TRBJ2-2,TRBV27,TRBD1,.
CASSSLPDTGELFF,TGTGCCAGCAGCTCCCTCCCGGACACCGGGGAGCTGTTTTTT,TRBJ2-2,TRBV11-3,.,.
CALGLAGEQYF,TGTGCCCTAGGACTAGCAGGCGAGCAGTACTTC,TRBJ2-7,TRBV30,TRBD2,.
CASSHGLAGEGWGQYF,TGTGCCAGCAGTCACGGACTAGCGGGAGAGGGATGGGGGCAGTATTTT,TRBJ2-3,TRBV27,TRBD2,once
CASSLGARAYNEQFF,TGTGCCAGCAGTTTAGGAGCCCGAGCGTACAATGAGCAGTTCTTC,TRBJ2-1,TRBV27,.,.
CASSTRTGTSTDTQYF,TGTGCCAGTAGTACCCGCACCGGGACTAGCACAGATACGCAGTATTTT,TRBJ2-3,TRBV19,.,.